Below, 27 T cell receptor beta chains from the same sample are listed, as sequenced in a study of blood T cell repertoires in COVID-19 (dated by TCRdb to 2018 to 2020). The library came from the immunoSEQ multiplex PCR assay. TCRdb's version of the immuneACCESS table is confined to in-frame rearrangements and falls short of the full clone set. An unresolved V gene accounts for under half of the shortfall where checked; the remainder is of unknown origin. Counted in this sample were 120,000 or so clones; around 85% of them appeared once. The ten largest clones add up to roughly 7.9% of the sample. Input material: peripheral blood. The receptors stem from a man aged 65 to 79 who had recovered from COVID-19.

As to this clone: Sequence at one end of the junction differs from germline and may be a read error. The chain carries TRBV9 and TRBJ1-4; D is unresolved. The CDR3 has 8 amino acids. Germline V CDR1 and CDR2: SGDLS, YYNGEE. Written as DNA, the CDR3 is TGTGCCCCCCTGGACTTGCCTTTT. Its protein product is CAPLDLPF.

The gene calls are TRBV19 and TRBJ1-1; TRBD1 matches at 11 bases. This CDR3 region has 18 residues. V lost 0 bases and J lost 5; bases outside the gene matches: 11. CDR1 is LNHDA, CDR2 SQIVND, per germline (reference sequence). The CDR3 DNA follows: TGTGCCAGTAGTATAGAAACCTGGACAGGGGGCCGTCGGACTGAAGCTTTCTTT. It yields the protein CASSIETWTGGRRTEAFF.

The rearrangement joins TRBV6-6 to TRBJ1-3; 7 positions agree with TRBD1. Germline V gene sequence: CDR1 MNHNY, CDR2 SVGAGI (reference sequence). The J segment lost 4 bases and the V segment lost 5 bases, leaving 2 bases of the junction unmatched. The CDR3 has 13 amino acids. The CDR3, as DNA: TGTGCCAGCAGTACAGGGGTCGGAAACACCATATATTTT. Protein sequence: CASSTGVGNTIYF.

The chain is built from TRBV5-1 and TRBJ1-1, with D possibly matching TRBD1 (5 bases). The CDR3 is 14 amino acids. The ends were cut back, 4 bases at V and 7 bases at J, with 17 bases in the middle. Germline assignment: CDR1 SGHRS and CDR2 YFSETQ. The CDR3 sequence is CASSPGTREGEAFF. DNA of the CDR3: TGCGCCAGCAGCCCGGGGACTCGCGAGGGTGAAGCTTTCTTT. The full variable domain, rest sourced from reference TRBV5-1 and TRBJ1-1, is KAGVTQTPRYLIKTRGQQVTLSCSPISGHRSVSWYQQTPGQGLQFLFEYFSETQRNKGNFPGRFSGRQFSNSRSEMNVSTLELGDSALYLCASSPGTREGEAFFGQGTRLTVV.

V and J are TRBV27 and TRBJ2-3; no clear D. Germline V gives CDR1 MNHEY, CDR2 SMNVEV (reference sequence). With 6 bases removed from V and 4 bases from J, the gap between germline ends came to 8 bases. CDR3 length: 12 amino acids. DNA for the CDR3: TGTGCCAGCAGCTCCTTCGCAGATACGCAGTATTTT. Encoded protein: CASSSFADTQYF.

The V call is TRBV6-4, the J call TRBJ2-2; 12 nucleotides align to TRBD2. This CDR3 contains 16 residues. J lost 4 bases, V lost 7 bases, and 7 bases had no gene match. Germline CDR1 MRHNA, CDR2 SNTAGT. The CDR3 spells CASKRLAGVSTGELFF. CDR3 in DNA: TGTGCCAGCAAACGACTAGCGGGAGTGTCCACCGGGGAGCTGTTTTTT.

The chain combines TRBV19 with TRBJ2-7; tentatively, D is TRBD2 (5 bases). Trimming left V 6 bases short and J 2 bases short, with 14 bases between. CDR1 and CDR2 (germline): LNHDA, SQIVND (reference sequence). The CDR3 spans 14 residues. CDR3 loop: CASSDLTGTYEQYF. CDR3 nucleotides: TGTGCCAGTAGCGACTTGACCGGGACCTACGAGCAGTACTTC.

The J gene is TRBJ1-4, the V gene TRBV29-1; a possible D gene is TRBD1 (5 bases). The germline V gene has CDR1 SQVTM and CDR2 ANQGSEA. This CDR3 is built from 12 residues. Trimming cost V 4 bases and J 5 bases, with 8 bases left between them. In DNA, the CDR3 is TGCAGCGTTGGACAGCCCAATGAAAAACTGTTTTTT. Its protein product is CSVGQPNEKLFF.

V is TRBV11-3 and J is TRBJ2-1; the match to TRBD2 covers 8 bases. Germline V gene data show CDR1 as SGHNT and CDR2 as YENEEA. The CDR3 spans 16 residues. V lost 5 bases and J lost 7; bases outside the gene matches: 13. This CDR3 is CASSGGSGGLLNEQFF. The CDR3, as DNA: TGTGCCAGCAGCGGAGGGAGCGGGGGCTTGTTGAATGAGCAGTTCTTC.

This clone was observed a single time. The chain has TRBV4-1 and TRBJ1-6; 7 bases are a match to TRBD1. The J segment lost 7 bases and the V segment lost 0 bases, leaving 12 bases of the junction unmatched. Germline CDR1 is MGHRA and CDR2 is YSYEKL. CDR3 length: 18 amino acids. CDR3 sequence reads: CASSQESPGQFRNSPLHF. CDR3 DNA: TGCGCCAGCAGCCAAGAGTCTCCGGGACAGTTTAGGAATTCACCCCTCCACTTT.

The gene calls are TRBV6-5 and TRBJ2-1, with 7 bases fitting TRBD2. The ends lost 0 bases at V and 6 bases at J; junction bases unmatched: 8. The CDR3 extends over 16 amino acids. Germline CDR1 is MNHEY and CDR2 is SVGAGI. This chain's CDR3 is CASSYSGGRVRNEQFF. The CDR3 nucleotides are TGTGCCAGCAGTTACTCGGGGGGGAGGGTTCGCAATGAGCAGTTCTTC.

The J gene is TRBJ1-5, the V gene TRBV19; tentatively, D is TRBD1 (6 bases). The CDR3 extends over 15 amino acids. The ends were cut back, 5 bases at V and 4 bases at J, with 15 bases in the middle. The V gene's germline CDR1 is LNHDA and CDR2 SQIVND (reference sequence). The CDR3 loop is CASSPHRALNQPQHF. The CDR3 coding sequence is TGTGCCAGTAGTCCACACAGGGCGCTGAATCAGCCCCAGCATTTT.

There are a few counts of this clone. This sequence joins TRBV19 and TRBJ1-5, with 7 bases fitting TRBD1. This CDR3 has 13 amino acids. Trimming removed 7 bases from V and 2 bases from J; junction bases left unmatched: 2. Germline-derived CDR1 and CDR2 are LNHDA and SQIVND (reference sequence). CDR3 sequence: CASTDRGNQPQHF. Here the CDR3 DNA reads TGTGCCAGTACCGACAGGGGCAATCAGCCCCAGCATTTT.

As DNA, the CDR3 is TGTGCCAGCTCACCCGGGACTAGCGGGAGTGACTACGAGCAGTACTTC. Its protein product is CASSPGTSGSDYEQYF. The gene calls are TRBV18 and TRBJ2-7; 14 bases map to TRBD2. Germline CDR1 and CDR2: KGHSH and LQKENI. The CDR3 sequence is 16 residues long. With 3 bases clipped from V and 3 bases from J, the junction kept 4 bases outside the gene matches.

This chain connects TRBV5-4 to TRBJ2-5, with D possibly TRBD2 on 5 matching bases. The germline V gene encodes CDR1 SGHNT and CDR2 YYREEE (reference sequence). V was pared by 3 bases and J by 4 bases, with 19 bases between. The CDR3 has 16 residues. Here the CDR3 DNA reads TGTGCCAGCAGCTCGCAACCGGAAGAGGGTATAGAGACCCAGTACTTC. Residues: CASSSQPEEGIETQYF.

The count of this clone is one. V usage is TRBV11-2 and J usage is TRBJ2-1; 13 nucleotides line up with TRBD2. This CDR3 comprises 15 residues. The V and J ends lost 5 bases and 8 bases, in that order; junction bases with no gene match: 6. The V gene's germline CDR1 is SGHAT and CDR2 FQNNGV. The CDR3, as DNA: TGTGCCAGCAGCGCCCGGACTAGCGGGAGCGATGAGCAGTTCTTC. This translates into CASSARTSGSDEQFF.

The V and J genes are TRBV7-8 and TRBJ1-1; D might be TRBD1 (5 bases). Trimming took off 2 bases at V and 0 bases at J, with 10 bases between the two ends. The CDR3 has 15 amino acids. The V gene's germline CDR1 is SGHVS and CDR2 FQNEAQ. For the CDR3, the DNA is TGTGCCAGCAGCTTACGGGCAGGGATGAACACTGAAGCTTTCTTT. Amino acids: CASSLRAGMNTEAFF.

V usage is TRBV29-1 and J usage is TRBJ2-1, with TRBD2 matching 11 bases. J gave up 5 bases and V 0 bases, and 6 bases lay outside the gene matches. The CDR3 runs to 16 residues. Germline V gene lookup returns CDR1 SQVTM and CDR2 ANQGSEA. CDR3 coding DNA: TGCAGCGTTGAAGATCTGGGACTAGCGGTAAACAATGAGCAGTTCTTC. Its translation is CSVEDLGLAVNNEQFF.

This clone was counted once. V is TRBV6-5 and J is TRBJ2-1; a possible D gene is TRBD2 (6 bases). CDR3 length: 16 residues. The V gene lost 4 bases and the J gene lost 0 bases, with 13 bases spanning the gap. In germline, CDR1 is MNHEY, CDR2 SVGAGI. The CDR3 nucleotides read TGTGCCAGCAGTTCCCTACTAGCTCACTCCTACAATGAGCAGTTCTTC. This sequence encodes CASSSLLAHSYNEQFF.

This clone showed up just a few times. The rearrangement links TRBV5-1 to TRBJ2-7, with 14 nucleotides matching TRBD2. This CDR3 is built from 15 residues. The J segment lost 10 bases and the V segment lost 0 bases, leaving 6 bases of the junction unmatched. CDR1 SGHRS and CDR2 YFSETQ come from the germline V gene. CDR3 protein: CASSLARLAGGLQYF. The DNA for the CDR3 is TGCGCCAGCAGCTTGGCTCGACTAGCGGGAGGGTTACAGTACTTC.

The chain combines TRBV5-1 with TRBJ1-6; 7 bases are a match to TRBD1. Germline loops: CDR1 SGHRS, CDR2 YFSETQ. Losses at the gene ends were 4 bases for V and 9 bases for J; bases not matched to a gene: 7. The CDR3 runs to 14 residues. CDR3 loop: CASSAGQPSSPLHF. Here the CDR3 DNA reads TGCGCCAGCAGCGCGGGACAGCCAAGTTCACCCCTCCACTTT.

The CDR3 region is CASSRGETQYF. In DNA, the CDR3 is TGTGCCAGCAGCCGCGGGGAGACCCAGTACTTC. This rearrangement joins TRBV6-8 to TRBJ2-5; maybe TRBD2 (5 bases). Trimming removed 6 bases from V and 5 bases from J, with 7 bases in between. The CDR3 is 11 residues long. Germline values: CDR1 MNHGY, CDR2 SAAAGT.

The genes are TRBV5-1 and TRBJ2-1, with TRBD1 matching over 7 bases. The CDR3 length is 16 residues. Per germline, CDR1 SGHRS and CDR2 YFSETQ. The V segment lost 0 bases and the J segment 9 bases; nucleotides outside the gene matches: 12. This CDR3 is CASSLEPGTDYGEQFF. Here the CDR3 DNA reads TGCGCCAGCAGCTTGGAGCCGGGGACAGACTATGGTGAGCAGTTCTTC. Filled out from reference TRBV5-1 and TRBJ2-1, the complete variable domain reads KAGVTQTPRYLIKTRGQQVTLSCSPISGHRSVSWYQQTPGQGLQFLFEYFSETQRNKGNFPGRFSGRQFSNSRSEMNVSTLELGDSALYLCASSLEPGTDYGEQFFGPGTRLTVL.

The gene calls are TRBV6-5 and TRBJ2-2, with D uncertain. The CDR3 length is 12 residues. The ends were cut back, 6 bases at V and 5 bases at J, with 7 bases in the middle. From germline, CDR1 is MNHEY and CDR2 SVGAGI. The chain's CDR3 is CASSPTTGELFF. Here the CDR3 DNA reads TGTGCCAGCAGCCCGACAACCGGGGAGCTGTTTTTT.

The sample holds one count of this clone. The gene calls are TRBV28 and TRBJ2-7; 8 bases line up with TRBD2. CDR1 and CDR2 (germline): MDHEN, SYDVKM. V dropped 6 bases and J dropped 6; count of bases not matched to a gene: 10. The CDR3 has 14 amino acids. The CDR3 loop reads CASRTPGREGEQYF. CDR3 DNA sequence: TGTGCCAGCAGAACCCCCGGGAGGGAGGGCGAGCAGTACTTC.

J is TRBJ1-5 and V is TRBV5-6; D unresolved. V lost 1 base to trimming and J lost 2 bases, with 16 bases between them. The CDR3 has 17 amino acids. The germline V gene has CDR1 SGHDT and CDR2 YYEEEE. CDR3 protein: CASSLMGVDVGNQPQHF. The DNA for the CDR3 is TGTGCCAGCAGCTTGATGGGCGTTGACGTGGGCAATCAGCCCCAGCATTTT.

The chain is built from TRBV27 and TRBJ2-5; 7 bases align to TRBD2. The germline V gene encodes CDR1 MNHEY and CDR2 SMNVEV (reference sequence). The V gene end was trimmed by 3 bases and the J gene end by 5 bases; junction bases not matched to a gene: 3. This CDR3 contains 13 residues. The DNA for the CDR3 is TGTGCCAGCAGTTTCTGGGGAGGGGAGACCCAGTACTTC. It translates to CASSFWGGETQYF.